Below, 9 T cell receptor beta chains from the same sample are listed, as sequenced in a study of cytomegalovirus exposure and HLA in healthy donors. This PCR relied on a set of 60 Vbeta primers and 13 Jbeta primers. TCRdb's copy holds only in-frame clones and misses some; the assay was immunoSEQ multiplex PCR. The table has approximately 140,000 clones, roughly three quarters seen once. The material sequenced was PBMCs. The source is a male donor in good health and CMV-seronegative.

The chain joins TRBV4-3 to TRBJ2-3; a weak D match, TRBD2 (5 bases). The germline CDR1 and CDR2 sequences are LGHNA and YSLEER. The CDR3 length is 15 residues. Trimming stripped 0 bases from V and 3 bases from J, with 10 bases between. The CDR3 is CASSQDTRNTDTQYF. CDR3 nucleotide sequence: TGCGCCAGCAGCCAAGATACTAGGAATACAGATACGCAGTATTTT.

The gene calls are TRBV15 and TRBJ2-7, with D maybe TRBD1 (5 bases). CDR1 LNHNV and CDR2 YYDKDF come from the germline V gene (reference sequence). Trimming took off 0 bases at V and 5 bases at J, with 11 bases between the two ends. This CDR3 region has 14 residues. CDR3 nucleotides: TGTGCCACCAGCAGAGATCTGCAGGGCCACGAGCAGTACTTC. Its protein is CATSRDLQGHEQYF.

The V gene is TRBV18, the J gene TRBJ1-2, with D possibly being TRBD1 (5 bases). The germline gives CDR1 KGHSH, CDR2 LQKENI. The CDR3 totals 13 residues. The V gene lost 3 bases and the J gene lost 2 bases, with 7 bases spanning the gap. The CDR3 loop is CASSPTENYGYTF. The CDR3 coding sequence is TGTGCCAGCTCACCGACAGAGAACTATGGCTACACCTTC.

The chain recombines TRBV28 with TRBJ2-1; 7 bases are a match to TRBD2. V lost 2 bases, J lost 16 bases, and 8 bases stayed unmatched. Germline V gene sequence: CDR1 MDHEN, CDR2 SYDVKM. The CDR3 covers 12 residues. The CDR3 spells CASSLMAGEGFF. CDR3 nucleotides: TGTGCCAGCAGTTTAATGGCGGGGGAGGGATTCTTC.

V is TRBV9 and J is TRBJ1-1; possibly TRBD1 for D (5 bases). V lost 0 bases and J 0 bases, leaving 12 bases between the germline ends. Germline V gives CDR1 SGDLS, CDR2 YYNGEE. CDR3 length: 16 amino acids. The CDR3 DNA sequence: TGTGCCAGCAGCGTAGGAGGAGGGGCGGTGAACACTGAAGCTTTCTTT. Translated, it gives CASSVGGGAVNTEAFF. Full variable domain (remainder filled in from reference TRBV9 and TRBJ1-1): DSGVTQTPKHLITATGQRVTLRCSPRSGDLSVYWYQQSLDQGLQFLIQYYNGEERAKGNILERFSAQQFPDLHSELNLSSLELGDSALYFCASSVGGGAVNTEAFFGQGTRLTVV.

The chain employs TRBV11-2 and TRBJ1-1; D is perhaps TRBD1 (6 bases). Trimming shortened V by 1 base and J by 5 bases, and 14 bases separated the two germline ends. The CDR3 covers 15 residues. Germline CDR1 and CDR2: SGHAT and FQNNGV. CDR3 sequence reads: CASSLVRGKGTEAFF. CDR3 bases: TGTGCCAGCAGCTTAGTTAGGGGGAAGGGTACTGAAGCTTTCTTT.

This sequence joins TRBV5-1 and TRBJ2-7; TRBD1 matches at 7 bases. Germline CDR1 is SGHRS and CDR2 is YFSETQ. V was clipped by 4 bases and J by 2 bases; unmatched bases: 9. This CDR3 spans 15 amino acids. The CDR3 region is CASSPPEGQPYEQYF. As DNA, the CDR3 is TGCGCCAGCAGCCCACCCGAGGGACAGCCCTACGAGCAGTACTTC. The complete variable domain, with remaining parts taken from reference TRBV5-1 and TRBJ2-7, reads KAGVTQTPRYLIKTRGQQVTLSCSPISGHRSVSWYQQTPGQGLQFLFEYFSETQRNKGNFPGRFSGRQFSNSRSEMNVSTLELGDSALYLCASSPPEGQPYEQYFGPGTRLTVT.

The J gene is TRBJ1-4, the V gene TRBV18; tentative D call: TRBD1 (6 bases). V shed 6 bases and J shed 0 bases, with 17 bases lying between them. The CDR3 covers 17 residues. The germline gives CDR1 KGHSH, CDR2 LQKENI. CDR3 region: CASSLQGSRATNEKLFF. In DNA form, the CDR3 reads TGTGCCAGCTCGCTACAGGGTTCACGGGCAACTAATGAAAAACTGTTTTTT.

The chain uses TRBV28 and TRBJ2-7; 8 positions agree with TRBD1. CDR1 and CDR2 from the germline V gene are MDHEN and SYDVKM. The CDR3 contains 16 residues. V was clipped by 6 bases and J by 0 bases; unmatched bases: 10. CDR3 DNA sequence: TGTGCCAGCAGCCGGACAGGGTTACCTAACTCCTACGAGCAGTACTTC. Its protein is CASSRTGLPNSYEQYF.